Presented here are 12 T cell receptor beta chains from one specimen sequenced in a study. Each CDR3 protein gets one entry after TCRdb re-called the 5' RACE reads with MiXCR. The data show roughly 46,000 distinct CDR3 sequences, around a quarter seen once. The sequenced sample consisted of naive CD4+ T cells sorted from blood. Indicated subset: naive CD4+ T cells, CD4+CD45RA+CD25-. These receptors were taken from a female donor with breast cancer.

Only a few counts were recorded for this clonotype. This chain connects TRBV30 to TRBJ1-1, with D possibly TRBD1 on 5 matching bases. This CDR3 spans 12 amino acids. CDR1 GTSNPN and CDR2 SVGIG come from the germline V gene (reference sequence). The ends were cut back, 5 bases at V and 5 bases at J, with 12 bases in the middle. The CDR3 region has the DNA TGTGCCTGGGGCTACCAGGGAACTGAAGCTTTCTTT. Protein: CAWGYQGTEAFF.

The chain carries TRBV12-3 or TRBV12-4 and TRBJ1-1; D is unclear. The length of the CDR3 is 12 residues. Trimming left V 5 bases short and J 8 bases short, with 12 bases between. The chain's CDR3 is CASSQTESEAFF. The DNA of the CDR3 is TGTGCCAGCAGTCAAACGGAGTCAGAAGCTTTCTTT.

The chain joins TRBV25-1 to TRBJ1-1; TRBD1 aligns across 7 bases. The CDR3 is 16 residues long. Germline CDR1 is MGHDK and CDR2 is SYGVNS. J lost 4 bases, V lost 0 bases, and 8 bases had no gene match. This chain's CDR3 is CASSEYSEGGGTEAFF. CDR3 nucleotides: TGTGCCAGCAGTGAATATTCAGAAGGGGGCGGCACTGAAGCTTTCTTT.

The chain combines TRBV3-1 with TRBJ2-7; TRBD2 matches at 7 bases. The junction had 0 bases not matched to a gene; V was cut back by 4 bases and J by 6 bases. Germline CDR1 reads LGHDT; CDR2 reads YNNKEL (reference sequence). CDR3 size: 11 residues. CDR3: CASSPGGEQYF. The CDR3 coding sequence is TGTGCCAGCAGCCCGGGGGGCGAGCAGTACTTC.

This clonotype has at least ten counts. The rearrangement links TRBV9 to TRBJ2-1, with D uncertain. Trimming removed 4 bases at V and 9 bases at J, with 8 bases between. CDR3 size: 11 residues. The germline V gene has CDR1 SGDLS and CDR2 YYNGEE. DNA of the CDR3: TGTGCCAGCAGCAAAACAAGTGAGCAGTTCTTC. It encodes CASSKTSEQFF.

This clonotype has a handful of counts. The V gene is TRBV7-2, the J gene TRBJ1-2, with D unresolved. Trimming left V 5 bases short and J 4 bases short, with 11 bases between. Germline V gene data show CDR1 as SGHTA and CDR2 as FQGNSA. The CDR3 totals 13 residues. In nucleotides, the CDR3 is TGTGCCAGCAGCGCTCAGGCTTTCTATGGCTACACCTTC. Translation gives CASSAQAFYGYTF. Together with reference TRBV7-2 and TRBJ1-2, the CDR3 gives the full variable domain: GAGVSQSPSNKVTEKGKDVELRCDPISGHTALYWYRQSLGQGLEFLIYFQGNSAPDKSGLPSDRFSAERTGGSVSTLTIQRTQQEDSAVYLCASSAQAFYGYTFGSGTRLTVV.

The chain carries TRBV11-2 and TRBJ1-1, with D possibly matching TRBD1 (5 bases). V lost 5 bases and J 1 base, leaving 17 bases between the germline ends. The V gene's germline CDR1 is SGHAT and CDR2 FQNNGV. The CDR3 runs to 16 residues. CDR3 in amino acids: CASSERGVIANTEAFF. DNA of the CDR3: TGTGCCAGCAGCGAAAGGGGCGTAATTGCGAACACTGAAGCTTTCTTT.

V and J are TRBV13 and TRBJ2-2; TRBD1 might be the D (6 bases). This CDR3 contains 15 residues. V was shortened by 3 bases and J by 5 bases, with 13 bases between the two germline ends. Germline CDR1 and CDR2: PRHDT and FYEKMQ (reference sequence). The CDR3 is CASSFYRVITGELFF. The CDR3 DNA reads as TGTGCCAGCAGCTTTTACAGGGTGATAACCGGGGAGCTGTTTTTT.

The chain uses TRBV11-2 and TRBJ1-2, with D unresolved. The CDR3 is made up of 14 amino acids. Between the trimmed V and J ends, which lost 5 bases and 2 bases, there was a span of 12 bases. Germline CDR1 SGHAT, CDR2 FQNNGV. The CDR3 DNA reads TGTGCCAGCAGCCAAGGAGCGGGGAACTATGGCTACACCTTC. Its translation: CASSQGAGNYGYTF.

V gene TRBV9 combines with J gene TRBJ2-5; the D gene is possibly TRBD1 (6 bases). The germline gives CDR1 SGDLS, CDR2 YYNGEE. Trimming left V 2 bases short and J 0 bases short, with 8 bases between. The CDR3 is 14 residues long. The CDR3 reads CASSVRQDQETQYF. Here the CDR3 DNA reads TGTGCCAGCAGCGTCAGACAGGACCAAGAGACCCAGTACTTC.

In this sample, this clonotype turned up a few times. The genes are TRBV5-1 and TRBJ2-5; TRBD2 aligns across 7 bases. Trimming took 5 bases from V and 4 from J; bases not matched to a gene: 11. This CDR3 has 15 amino acids. The germline gives CDR1 SGHRS, CDR2 YFSETQ. CDR3 protein: CASSSIGGGAETQYF. CDR3 DNA sequence: TGCGCCAGCAGTTCGATCGGCGGGGGTGCAGAGACCCAGTACTTC.

The rearrangement links TRBV7-8 to TRBJ2-7, with D maybe TRBD1 (7 bases). CDR1 and CDR2 (germline): SGHVS, FQNEAQ. This CDR3 comprises 15 residues. V gave up 0 bases and J gave up 4 bases, with 13 bases separating them. The CDR3 DNA reads TGTGCCAGCAGCTTAGCGCGGGCAGGGGGGTACGAGCAGTACTTC. Protein product: CASSLARAGGYEQYF. Filled out from reference TRBV7-8 and TRBJ2-7, the complete variable domain reads GAGVSQSPRYKVAKRGQDVALRCDPISGHVSLFWYQQALGQGPEFLTYFQNEAQLDKSGLPSDRFFAERPEGSVSTLKIQRTQQEDSAVYLCASSLARAGGYEQYFGPGTRLTVT.